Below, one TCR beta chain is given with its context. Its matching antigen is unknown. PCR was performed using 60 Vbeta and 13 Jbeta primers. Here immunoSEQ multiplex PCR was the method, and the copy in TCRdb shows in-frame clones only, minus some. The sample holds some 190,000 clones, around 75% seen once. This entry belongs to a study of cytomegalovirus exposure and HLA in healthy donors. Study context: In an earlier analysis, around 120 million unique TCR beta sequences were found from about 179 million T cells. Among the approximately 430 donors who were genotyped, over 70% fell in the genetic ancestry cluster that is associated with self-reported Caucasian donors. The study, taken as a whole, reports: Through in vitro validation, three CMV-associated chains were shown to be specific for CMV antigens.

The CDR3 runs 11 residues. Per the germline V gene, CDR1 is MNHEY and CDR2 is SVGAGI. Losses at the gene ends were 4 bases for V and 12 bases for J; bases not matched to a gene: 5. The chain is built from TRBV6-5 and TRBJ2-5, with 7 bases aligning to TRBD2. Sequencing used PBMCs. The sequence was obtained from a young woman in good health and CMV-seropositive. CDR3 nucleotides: TGTGCCAGCAGTTTGGGGGGGGAGGAGTACTTC. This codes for CASSLGGEEYF.